The present entry profiles one TCR beta chain with its context. The antigen is undetermined. This sample is part of a study of T cell responses to AZD1222 COVID-19 vaccine. About the research overall: Analysis merged second doses at about 4 or about 12 weeks.

The CDR3 sequence is 16 residues long. J lost 5 bases, V lost 1 base, and 10 bases had no gene match. Germline V gives CDR1 MNHEY, CDR2 SVGEGT. Clones were sequenced by immunoSEQ multiplex PCR, and TCRdb holds only the in-frame ones, with some missing. Counted here are 99,000 or so clones, roughly 88% occurring once; the ten biggest clones make up 2.5%. Study-level findings and limits: The study identified only a handful of AZD1222 recipients as seropositive at baseline.

The origin of this receptor is an adult in good health. The sample in question was peripheral blood, obtained on day 0 of AZD1222 vaccination. The chain has TRBV6-2 or TRBV6-3 and TRBJ1-1, with 7 nucleotides matching TRBD1. The CDR3 here is CASSYLWIQGMTEAFF. In DNA, the CDR3 is TGTGCCAGCAGTTACTTGTGGATACAGGGGATGACTGAAGCTTTCTTT.